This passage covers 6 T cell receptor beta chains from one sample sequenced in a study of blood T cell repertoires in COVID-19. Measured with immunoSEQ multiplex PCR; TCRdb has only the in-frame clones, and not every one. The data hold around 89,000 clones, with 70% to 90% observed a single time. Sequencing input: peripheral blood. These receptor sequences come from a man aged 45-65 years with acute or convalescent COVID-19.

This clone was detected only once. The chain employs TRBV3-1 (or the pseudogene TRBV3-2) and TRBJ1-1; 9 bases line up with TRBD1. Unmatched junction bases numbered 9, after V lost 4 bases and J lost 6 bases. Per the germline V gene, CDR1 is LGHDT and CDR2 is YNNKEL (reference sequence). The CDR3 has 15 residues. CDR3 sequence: CASSLRPGTGSEAFF. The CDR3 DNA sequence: TGTGCCAGCAGCCTTCGTCCCGGGACAGGGTCTGAAGCTTTCTTT.

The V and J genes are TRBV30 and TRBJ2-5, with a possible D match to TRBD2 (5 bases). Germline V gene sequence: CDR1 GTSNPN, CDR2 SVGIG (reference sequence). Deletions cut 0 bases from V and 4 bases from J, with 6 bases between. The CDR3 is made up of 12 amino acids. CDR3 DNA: TGTGCCTGGAGTGTACTAGGAGAGACCCAGTACTTC. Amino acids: CAWSVLGETQYF.

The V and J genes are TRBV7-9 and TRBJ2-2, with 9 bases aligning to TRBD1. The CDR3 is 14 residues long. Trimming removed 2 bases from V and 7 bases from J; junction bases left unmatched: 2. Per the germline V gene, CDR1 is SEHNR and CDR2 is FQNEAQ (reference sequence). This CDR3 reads CASSLTGGGGELFF. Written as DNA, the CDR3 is TGTGCCAGCAGCTTAACAGGGGGCGGCGGGGAGCTGTTTTTT. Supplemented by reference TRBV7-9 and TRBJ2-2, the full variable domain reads DTGVSQNPRHKITKRGQNVTFRCDPISEHNRLYWYRQTLGQGPEFLTYFQNEAQLEKSRLLSDRFSAERPKGSFSTLEIQRTEQGDSAMYLCASSLTGGGGELFFGEGSRLTVL.

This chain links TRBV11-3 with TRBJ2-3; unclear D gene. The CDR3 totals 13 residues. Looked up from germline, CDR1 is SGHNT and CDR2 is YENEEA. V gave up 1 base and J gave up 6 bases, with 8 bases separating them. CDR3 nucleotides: TGTGCCAGCAGCTTAGTGGCTTCGGATACGCAGTATTTT. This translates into CASSLVASDTQYF.

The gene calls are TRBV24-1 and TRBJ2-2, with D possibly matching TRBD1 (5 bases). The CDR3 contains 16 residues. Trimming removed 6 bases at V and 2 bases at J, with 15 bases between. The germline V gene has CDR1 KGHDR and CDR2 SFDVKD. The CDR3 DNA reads TGTGCCACCAGTCCCTGGCAGGGTGAAAACACCGGGGAGCTGTTTTTT. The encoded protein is CATSPWQGENTGELFF.

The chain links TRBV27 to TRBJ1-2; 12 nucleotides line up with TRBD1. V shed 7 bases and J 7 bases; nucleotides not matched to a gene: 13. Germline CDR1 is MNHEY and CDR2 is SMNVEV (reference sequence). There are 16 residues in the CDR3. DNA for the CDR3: TGTGCCAGCAAACGAAGCGCGGGACAGGGGGCGGGTGGCTACACCTTC. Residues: CASKRSAGQGAGGYTF.